Following are 5 T cell receptor beta chains from one sample sequenced in a study of cytomegalovirus exposure and HLA in healthy donors. PCR employed 60 Vbeta and 13 Jbeta primers. Here immunoSEQ multiplex PCR was the method, and the copy in TCRdb shows in-frame clones only, minus some. The table lists about 170,000 clones, less than 85% of them singletons. The source material was PBMCs. Receptors originate from a boy younger than 10 in good health and CMV-seronegative.

The gene calls are TRBV5-6 and TRBJ2-5; a weak D match, TRBD2 (6 bases). Germline-derived CDR1 and CDR2 are SGHDT and YYEEEE. V lost 2 bases to trimming and J lost 4 bases, with 15 bases between them. The length of the CDR3 is 15 residues. In DNA, the CDR3 is TGTGCCAGCAGCTTTTGGGGTGGGGGGAGAGAGACCCAGTACTTC. Protein: CASSFWGGGRETQYF.

This clone was seen once. The rearrangement links TRBV19 to TRBJ2-5; possibly TRBD2 for D (7 bases). The germline V gene encodes CDR1 LNHDA and CDR2 SQIVND (reference sequence). V was trimmed by 3 bases and J by 1 base, leaving 15 bases between them. This CDR3 comprises 16 residues. The CDR3 DNA follows: TGTGCCAGTAGTATGGACCGGGGGGCTTTCCAAGAGACCCAGTACTTC. This gives the protein CASSMDRGAFQETQYF. Combining the CDR3 with reference TRBV19 and TRBJ2-5 gives the whole variable domain DGGITQSPKYLFRKEGQNVTLSCEQNLNHDAMYWYRQDPGQGLRLIYYSQIVNDFQKGDIAEGYSVSREKKESFPLTVTSAQKNPTAFYLCASSMDRGAFQETQYFGPGTRLLVL.

This chain links TRBV27 with TRBJ1-5, with 7 positions matching TRBD1. V lost 6 bases and J lost 7; bases outside the gene matches: 6. Germline V gene sequence: CDR1 MNHEY, CDR2 SMNVEV (reference sequence). This CDR3 has 13 amino acids. The CDR3 bases are TGTGCCAGCAGACAGGGGCTGGGGCAGCCCCAGCATTTT. Its translation is CASRQGLGQPQHF.

This clone was seen a single time. V gene TRBV5-1 combines with J gene TRBJ2-1, with D tentatively TRBD2 (5 bases). CDR1 SGHRS and CDR2 YFSETQ come from the germline V gene. Trimming cost V 0 bases and J 7 bases, with 5 bases left between them. The CDR3 covers 12 residues. CDR3 bases: TGCGCCAGCAGCTTGGGGAGGAATGAGCAGTTCTTC. This sequence encodes CASSLGRNEQFF.

This sequence joins TRBV6-4 and TRBJ2-7; the match to TRBD1 covers 9 bases. With 6 bases clipped from V and 4 bases from J, the junction kept 10 bases outside the gene matches. CDR3 length: 15 amino acids. The germline CDR1 and CDR2 sequences are MRHNA and SNTAGT. The CDR3 DNA is TGTGCCAGCAGGATACAATTGACAGGGGGATACGAGCAGTACGTC. Amino acid sequence: CASRIQLTGGYEQYV.